This TCR beta chain stems from a study of radiotherapy plus CTLA-4 blockade in lung cancer. For the study at large: Of all patients, 15% to 20% responded objectively and about 30% showed disease control.

Produced via immunoSEQ multiplex PCR; TCRdb's table is partial and in-frame only. The table lists under 65,000 clones, 75% to 80% of them singletons. From germline, CDR1 is MNHEY and CDR2 SMNVEV (reference sequence). V lost 8 bases, J lost 2 bases, and 9 bases lay in between. The CDR3 runs 12 residues. The starting material was peripheral blood, obtained from a patient treated with radiotherapy plus ipilimumab. The sequence was collected from a human donor with non-small cell lung cancer whose response to radiotherapy plus ipilimumab could not be evaluated. This chain links TRBV27 with TRBJ2-5, with a possible D match to TRBD1 (5 bases). CDR3 in amino acids: CASWGGQETQYF. In nucleotides, the CDR3 is TGTGCCAGCTGGGGCGGACAAGAGACCCAGTACTTC.